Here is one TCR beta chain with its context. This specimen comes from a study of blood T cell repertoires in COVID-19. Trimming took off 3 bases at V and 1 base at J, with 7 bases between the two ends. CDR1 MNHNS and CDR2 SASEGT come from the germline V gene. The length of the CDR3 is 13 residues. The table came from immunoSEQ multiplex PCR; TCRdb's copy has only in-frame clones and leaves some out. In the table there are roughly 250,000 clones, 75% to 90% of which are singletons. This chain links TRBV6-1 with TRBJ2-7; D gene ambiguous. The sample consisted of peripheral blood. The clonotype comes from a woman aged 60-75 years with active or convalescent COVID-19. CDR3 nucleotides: TGTGCCAGCAGTGACCCCAGGTCCTACGAGCAGTACTTC. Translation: CASSDPRSYEQYF.